A single sample is the source of the 23 T cell receptor beta chains below, sequenced in a study of Ad26.COV2.S vaccination and SARS-CoV-2 variants. Treatment meaning: roughly 18 received Ad26.COV2.S at low or high dose, single or two shots; roughly 5 received placebo; per-sample allocation not given. Day 63 after the first injection of vaccine or placebo was the sampling time. Repertoires were generated with immunoSEQ multiplex PCR, while TCRdb's copy carries only in-frame clones and drops some. The sample lists about 450,000 clones; 89% were seen once. The sequencing here drew on peripheral blood, taken in a trial of Ad26.COV2.S vaccine versus placebo. The receptors stem from a person between 18 and 65 years old who received the Ad26.COV2.S COVID-19 vaccine or a placebo.

The chain carries TRBV10-3 and TRBJ2-3; 9 nucleotides line up with TRBD1. The CDR3 covers 16 residues. Germline V gene sequence: CDR1 ENHRY, CDR2 SYGVKD. V lost 6 bases, J lost 5 bases, and 12 bases stayed unmatched. CDR3 residues: CAIRPAGTGFGDTQYF. CDR3 nucleotide sequence: TGTGCCATCAGACCTGCCGGGACAGGGTTCGGAGATACGCAGTATTTT.

The J gene is TRBJ2-3, the V gene TRBV5-1, with 9 bases fitting TRBD2. V lost 4 bases to trimming and J lost 4 bases; unmatched junction nucleotides: 10. This CDR3 has 16 amino acids. Germline lookup yields CDR1 SGHRS and CDR2 YFSETQ. CDR3 sequence (DNA): TGCGCCAGCAGCCCCCCGGTAGCGGGAGCGGCAGATACGCAGTATTTT. Translated, it gives CASSPPVAGAADTQYF.

This chain uses TRBV12-5 with TRBJ2-3; D is possibly TRBD1 (5 bases). Trimming shortened V by 0 bases and J by 8 bases, and 24 bases separated the two germline ends. The V gene's germline CDR1 is LGHNT and CDR2 FRNRAP. The CDR3 contains 18 residues. CDR3 protein: CASGLVSHVGPARLTQYF. The CDR3 DNA reads TGTGCTAGTGGTTTGGTATCCCATGTGGGGCCAGCCCGGCTTACGCAGTATTTT. The complete variable domain, with remaining parts taken from reference TRBV12-5 and TRBJ2-3, reads DARVTQTPRHKVTEMGQEVTMRCQPILGHNTVFWYRQTMMQGLELLAYFRNRAPLDDSGMPKDRFSAEMPDATLATLKIQPSEPRDSAVYFCASGLVSHVGPARLTQYFGPGTRLTVL.

The chain links TRBV29-1 to TRBJ2-7, with a possible D match to TRBD2 (6 bases). Germline CDR1 and CDR2: SQVTM and ANQGSEA. The ends were cut back, 6 bases at V and 7 bases at J, with 16 bases in the middle. This CDR3 contains 12 residues. CDR3 residues: CSVVGPGREQYV. As DNA, the CDR3 is TGCAGCGTGGTCGGGCCCGGGAGAGAGCAGTACGTC.

This clone was picked up a small number of times. This chain connects TRBV15 to TRBJ1-1; TRBD1 agrees at 8 bases. The CDR3 is made up of 14 amino acids. The germline V gene has CDR1 LNHNV and CDR2 YYDKDF (reference sequence). V lost 4 bases, J lost 1 base, and 2 bases stayed unmatched. Here the CDR3 reads CATSTDRGNTEAFF. The CDR3 nucleotides are TGTGCCACCAGCACCGACAGGGGGAACACTGAAGCTTTCTTT. Filled out from reference TRBV15 and TRBJ1-1, the complete variable domain reads DAMVIQNPRYQVTQFGKPVTLSCSQTLNHNVMYWYQQKSSQAPKLLFHYYDKDFNNEADTPDNFQSRRPNTSFCFLDIRSPGLGDTAMYLCATSTDRGNTEAFFGQGTRLTVV.

The chain combines TRBV4-3 with TRBJ1-4, with D uncertain. V dropped 0 bases and J dropped 8 bases, with 13 bases sitting between them. CDR3 length equals 15 residues. The germline V gene has CDR1 LGHNA and CDR2 YSLEER. CDR3 in DNA: TGCGCCAGCAGCCAAGATATAGGATTCGGCGAAAAACTGTTTTTT. Translating it yields CASSQDIGFGEKLFF.

The chain uses TRBV19 and TRBJ1-2; D may be TRBD1 (5 bases). Germline V gene sequence: CDR1 LNHDA, CDR2 SQIVND (reference sequence). The CDR3 length is 17 residues. V lost 3 bases to trimming and J lost 8 bases, with 25 bases between them. The CDR3 nucleotides read TGTGCCAGTAGTATCTACGGTTCGGGCCGAGACAGATTGGGCTACACCTTC. It is translated as CASSIYGSGRDRLGYTF.

The chain combines TRBV6-5 with TRBJ2-5; weak D call: TRBD2 (6 bases). Trimming left V 5 bases short and J 7 bases short, with 14 bases between. This CDR3 is 13 amino acids long. Germline V CDR1 and CDR2: MNHEY, SVGAGI. CDR3 loop: CASSTDMGGTQYF. In DNA form, the CDR3 reads TGTGCCAGCAGTACGGACATGGGGGGGACCCAGTACTTC.

The rearrangement uses TRBV9 and TRBJ2-1; D is uncertain. V dropped 3 bases and J dropped 2 bases, with 6 bases sitting between them. Germline V gene data show CDR1 as SGDLS and CDR2 as YYNGEE. The CDR3 is 13 residues long. The CDR3 loop reads CASSAAPYNEQFF. CDR3 DNA sequence: TGTGCCAGCAGCGCCGCCCCCTACAATGAGCAGTTCTTC.

This clone has a handful of counts. The V and J genes are TRBV4-1 and TRBJ1-6; D not certain. Germline V gene sequence: CDR1 MGHRA, CDR2 YSYEKL. Trimming cost V 0 bases and J 11 bases, with 14 bases left between them. This CDR3 comprises 15 residues. CDR3 coding DNA: TGCGCCAGCAGCCAAGACTCCCAGCCGGGGACACCCCTCCACTTT. Translation: CASSQDSQPGTPLHF.

The chain couples TRBV6-2 or TRBV6-3 to TRBJ2-7; 12 nucleotides agree with TRBD2. V lost 4 bases, J lost 4 bases, and 5 bases stayed unmatched. Germline V gene data show CDR1 as MNHEY and CDR2 as SVGEGT. The CDR3 extends over 15 amino acids. As DNA, the CDR3 is TGTGCCAGCAGTTCCCGACTAGCGGGAGTGTACGAGCAGTACGTC. Translated: CASSSRLAGVYEQYV.

The V call is TRBV2, the J call TRBJ2-3; 12 bases match TRBD2. Losses at the gene ends were 2 bases for V and 2 bases for J; bases not matched to a gene: 2. CDR1 is SNHLY, CDR2 FYNNEI, per germline. The CDR3 spans 16 residues. This chain's CDR3 is CASSERLAGVTDTQYF. In DNA form, the CDR3 reads TGTGCCAGCAGTGAACGACTAGCGGGAGTCACAGATACGCAGTATTTT.

The chain has TRBV10-3 and TRBJ2-3, with D hard to call. Germline V CDR1 and CDR2: ENHRY, SYGVKD. Trimming took 3 bases from V and 6 from J, leaving 16 bases between them. This CDR3 region has 15 residues. The CDR3 spells CAISDSWSGRDTQYF. The CDR3 DNA reads TGTGCCATCAGTGATTCGTGGTCTGGTAGGGATACGCAGTATTTT.

The J gene is TRBJ2-5, the V gene TRBV5-4, with unresolved D. The germline V gene has CDR1 SGHNT and CDR2 YYREEE (reference sequence). The CDR3 has 15 residues. V lost 2 bases and J 2 bases, leaving 13 bases between the germline ends. The CDR3 sequence: CASSFPGPLQETQYF. The CDR3 nucleotides read TGTGCCAGCAGCTTCCCTGGACCGCTACAAGAGACCCAGTACTTC.

The chain is built from TRBV12-1 and TRBJ2-1; the D call TRBD2 from the table was never checked on the DNA. TRBV12-1 is a recognized pseudogene. This CDR3 spans 14 amino acids. The CDR3 nucleotides are TGTGCCAGCAGCTACCTAATGCTAGAGCGTGAGCAGTTCTTC. This codes for CASSYLMLEREQFF.

This clone came up a few times. The V gene is TRBV18, the J gene TRBJ1-1; D ambiguous. The V and J ends lost 2 bases and 3 bases respectively, with 13 bases between them. The CDR3 consists of 15 residues. The germline CDR1 and CDR2 sequences are KGHSH and LQKENI. The CDR3 sequence: CASSPLASTDTEAFF. The CDR3 bases are TGTGCCAGCTCACCATTGGCGTCGACTGACACTGAAGCTTTCTTT.

The chain is built from TRBV4-3 and TRBJ1-6; no clear D gene. The length of the CDR3 is 15 residues. The V gene lost 1 base and the J gene lost 9 bases, with 13 bases spanning the gap. The germline gives CDR1 LGHNA, CDR2 YSLEER. The CDR3 nucleotides read TGCGCCAGCAGCCAAGCGATCGGGGTTCTTTCACCCCTCCACTTT. This sequence encodes CASSQAIGVLSPLHF.

The CDR3 loop reads CARGTVPYEQYF. DNA of the CDR3: TGTGCGCGGGGGACAGTTCCCTACGAGCAGTACTTC. V is TRBV3-1 (or the pseudogene TRBV3-2) and J is TRBJ2-7, with D perhaps given as TRBD1 or TRBD2 (7 bases each). The CDR3 has 12 residues. CDR1 and CDR2 (germline): LGHDT, YNNKEL (reference sequence).

V gene TRBV24-1 combines with J gene TRBJ2-3; maybe TRBD1 (6 bases). Trimming stripped 4 bases from V and 2 bases from J, with 12 bases between. The germline gives CDR1 KGHDR, CDR2 SFDVKD. The CDR3 covers 15 residues. The CDR3 nucleotides are TGTGCCACCAGTGAATCTACAGGGTTCACAGATACGCAGTATTTT. It specifies CATSESTGFTDTQYF.

This chain links TRBV5-1 with TRBJ1-1, with 7 bases aligning to TRBD1. CDR3 length: 15 amino acids. The V gene end was trimmed by 0 bases and the J gene end by 7 bases; junction bases not matched to a gene: 9. The V gene's germline CDR1 is SGHRS and CDR2 YFSETQ. The CDR3: CASSLASGGVDEAFF. CDR3 nucleotide sequence: TGCGCCAGCAGCTTGGCGTCAGGGGGAGTGGATGAAGCTTTCTTT.

CDR3 DNA sequence: TGTGCCAGCAGTTACGGGGGGGCCGGTAATGAGCAGTTCTTC. Translation gives CASSYGGAGNEQFF. The V gene is TRBV6-2 or TRBV6-3, the J gene TRBJ2-1; tentatively, D is TRBD2 (7 bases). This CDR3 has 14 amino acids. Germline V gene data show CDR1 as MNHEY and CDR2 as SVGEGT. V was clipped by 2 bases and J by 7 bases, with 12 bases between them.

This sequence joins TRBV6-6 and TRBJ1-3; 7 positions agree with TRBD1. The germline V gene has CDR1 MNHNY and CDR2 SVGAGI (reference sequence). Losses at the gene ends were 3 bases for V and 8 bases for J; bases not matched to a gene: 7. This CDR3 comprises 14 residues. CDR3 coding DNA: TGTGCCAGCAGTTATTCGGGACAGACATACACCATATATTTT. Translating it yields CASSYSGQTYTIYF.

CDR3 in amino acids: CASSLQASLTDTQYF. The CDR3 DNA reads as TGTGCCAGCAGCTTGCAGGCTAGTCTCACAGATACGCAGTATTTT. The J gene is TRBJ2-3, the V gene TRBV7-2; D ambiguous. The CDR3 spans 15 residues. V gave up 3 bases and J gave up 2 bases, with 12 bases separating them. Germline V gene data show CDR1 as SGHTA and CDR2 as FQGNSA.